A selection of T cell receptor beta chains follows, all from one sample in a study of CD8 T cells in ankylosing spondylitis. MiXCR was run by TCRdb on the 5' RACE reads, yielding one entry per CDR3 protein. Here the sample spans approximately 300,000 distinct CDR3 sequences, 8% being singletons. The sequencing input was blood, either unsorted or a sorted T cell fraction (not recorded which). Source of these receptors: a male donor with ankylosing spondylitis. CDR3s include the opening cysteine and the closing phenylalanine or tryptophan. Fields, in order: J gene, D gene, V gene, clone size, CDR3 protein, CDR3 DNA. D genes are given only for firm matches. The size of a clone is reported for some rows only, either as once, few or many, or as a class for expanded clones.

J: TRBJ1-4; D: NA; V: TRBV9; size: many; CDR3: CASSVFPVQTNEKLFF; DNA: TGTGCCAGCAGCGTCTTCCCGGTGCAGACTAATGAAAAACTGTTTTTT
J: TRBJ1-5; D: TRBD1; V: TRBV29-1; size: NA; CDR3: CSPEWGQGLSNQPQHF; DNA: TGCAGCCCTGAATGGGGACAGGGTTTGAGCAATCAGCCCCAGCATTTT
J: TRBJ2-7; D: TRBD1; V: TRBV15; size: few; CDR3: CATSDRDHEQYF; DNA: TGTGCCACATCGGACAGGGACCACGAGCAGTACTTC
J: TRBJ2-7; D: TRBD1; V: TRBV20-1; size: few; CDR3: CSAIPGTGLAEQYF; DNA: TGCAGTGCAATACCCGGGACAGGGCTTGCCGAGCAGTACTTC
J: TRBJ2-5; D: TRBD1; V: TRBV2; size: few; CDR3: CASGQGRETQYF; DNA: TGTGCCAGCGGACAGGGGAGAGAGACCCAGTACTTC
J: TRBJ2-1; D: TRBD1; V: TRBV20-1; size: many; CDR3: CSAKGQLYNEQFF; DNA: TGCAGTGCTAAGGGACAGCTCTACAATGAGCAGTTCTTC
J: TRBJ2-6; D: NA; V: TRBV20-1; size: NA; CDR3: CSASRQGSSGANVLTF; DNA: TGCAGTGCTAGCCGACAAGGGAGCTCTGGGGCCAACGTCCTGACTTTC
J: TRBJ2-2; D: NA; V: TRBV7-3; size: few; CDR3: CASSKTTVANTGELFF; DNA: TGTGCCAGCAGCAAAACGACCGTAGCGAACACCGGGGAGCTGTTTTTT
J: TRBJ2-3; D: NA; V: TRBV20-1; size: NA; CDR3: CSALGLGGSTDTQYF; DNA: TGCAGTGCCCTCGGATTGGGAGGCAGCACAGATACGCAGTATTTT
J: TRBJ2-2; D: NA; V: TRBV7-9; size: many; CDR3: CAGWAVNTGELFF; DNA: TGTGCCGGGTGGGCAGTGAACACCGGGGAGCTGTTTTTT
J: TRBJ2-1; D: TRBD1; V: TRBV7-9; size: NA; CDR3: CASSFPTGYNEQFF; DNA: TGTGCCAGCAGCTTCCCGACAGGGTACAATGAGCAGTTCTTC
J: TRBJ1-5; D: TRBD1; V: TRBV19; size: few; CDR3: CASSTETGRNQPQHF; DNA: TGTGCCAGTAGTACAGAGACAGGGCGCAATCAGCCCCAGCATTTT
J: TRBJ1-6; D: NA; V: TRBV7-2; size: many; CDR3: CASSTFGGSNSPLHF; DNA: TGTGCCAGCAGCACCTTTGGGGGGTCTAATTCACCCCTCCACTTT
J: TRBJ2-7; D: NA; V: TRBV12-3/TRBV12-4; size: few; CDR3: CASRSRVASYEQYF; DNA: TGTGCCAGCCGGAGCCGGGTGGCCTCCTACGAGCAGTACTTC
J: TRBJ2-7; D: NA; V: TRBV27; size: NA; CDR3: CASSSAGPSYEQYF; DNA: TGTGCCAGCAGTTCGGCAGGTCCTTCCTACGAGCAGTACTTC
J: TRBJ1-1; D: NA; V: TRBV3-1; size: NA; CDR3: CASSQERRITEAFF; DNA: TGTGCCAGCAGCCAAGAGCGCAGAATCACTGAAGCTTTCTTT
J: TRBJ2-1; D: TRBD2; V: TRBV4-3; size: NA; CDR3: CASSLPAQPASGHNEQFF; DNA: TGCGCCAGCAGCCTCCCCGCTCAGCCGGCTAGCGGTCACAATGAGCAGTTCTTC
J: TRBJ2-2; D: NA; V: TRBV3-1; size: few; CDR3: CASSQVAPGELFF; DNA: TGTGCCAGCAGCCAAGTTGCGCCCGGGGAGCTGTTTTTT
J: TRBJ1-6; D: NA; V: TRBV5-6; size: many; CDR3: CASSLGPPRNSPLHF; DNA: TGTGCCAGCAGCTTGGGCCCTCCCAGAAATTCACCCCTCCACTTT
J: TRBJ1-5; D: NA; V: TRBV6-1; size: few; CDR3: CASSPQGEFQPQHF; DNA: TGTGCCAGCAGTCCACAGGGAGAATTTCAGCCCCAGCATTTT
J: TRBJ2-7; D: TRBD2; V: TRBV7-9; size: few; CDR3: CASSPGRAISYEQYF; DNA: TGTGCCAGCAGCCCGGGGAGGGCTATCTCCTACGAGCAGTACTTC
J: TRBJ2-1; D: TRBD2; V: TRBV10-1; size: few; CDR3: CASSATSALAGEQFF; DNA: TGCGCCAGCAGTGCCACTAGCGCCTTAGCGGGTGAGCAGTTCTTC
J: TRBJ2-2; D: NA; V: TRBV5-5; size: many; CDR3: CASSGRGGADTGELFF; DNA: TGTGCCAGCAGCGGACGCGGTGGGGCCGACACCGGGGAGCTGTTTTTT
J: TRBJ1-6; D: NA; V: TRBV30; size: few; CDR3: CAWSVQADGNSPLHF; DNA: TGTGCCTGGAGTGTGCAGGCGGATGGGAATTCACCCCTCCACTTT
J: TRBJ1-1; D: NA; V: TRBV28; size: NA; CDR3: CATTPNTEAFF; DNA: TGTGCCACCACCCCCAACACTGAAGCTTTCTTT
J: TRBJ2-1; D: NA; V: TRBV4-3; size: many; CDR3: CASSQDLQLVYNEQFF; DNA: TGCGCCAGCAGCCAAGATCTGCAACTAGTTTACAATGAGCAGTTCTTC
J: TRBJ2-3; D: NA; V: TRBV24-1; size: NA; CDR3: CATSEGGRVGDTQYF; DNA: TGTGCCACCAGTGAAGGGGGGAGGGTCGGAGATACGCAGTATTTT
J: TRBJ2-3; D: NA; V: TRBV11-2; size: NA; CDR3: CASSFHYSDTQYF; DNA: TGTGCCAGCAGCTTTCACTACTCTGATACGCAGTATTTT
J: TRBJ2-7; D: NA; V: TRBV27; size: many; CDR3: CASSPLLKTKLTSYEQYF; DNA: TGTGCCAGCAGCCCTCTACTAAAAACAAAGCTCACGAGCTACGAGCAGTACTTC
J: TRBJ2-1; D: NA; V: TRBV5-1; size: few; CDR3: CASSFLGVPYNEQFF; DNA: TGCGCCAGCAGCTTCTTAGGGGTTCCATACAATGAGCAGTTCTTC
J: TRBJ2-1; D: NA; V: TRBV20-1; size: NA; CDR3: CSARDPGPPASYNEQFF; DNA: TGCAGTGCTAGAGATCCGGGACCGCCTGCTTCCTACAATGAGCAGTTCTTC
J: TRBJ2-7; D: TRBD1; V: TRBV30; size: few; CDR3: CAWTTGTGAYEQYF; DNA: TGTGCCTGGACTACCGGGACAGGTGCCTACGAGCAGTACTTC
J: TRBJ2-4; D: NA; V: TRBV12-3/TRBV12-4; size: few; CDR3: CASSPSAKNIQYF; DNA: TGTGCCAGCAGCCCCTCAGCCAAAAACATTCAGTACTTC
J: TRBJ1-2; D: TRBD1; V: TRBV28; size: many; CDR3: CASKLPGQYFSNYGYTF; DNA: TGTGCCAGCAAACTTCCGGGACAGTACTTCTCTAACTATGGCTACACCTTC
J: TRBJ2-7; D: NA; V: TRBV15; size: many; CDR3: CATSRVGIYEQYF; DNA: TGTGCCACCAGCAGAGTGGGGATTTACGAGCAGTACTTC
J: TRBJ2-7; D: NA; V: TRBV25-1; size: few; CDR3: CASSGPMAQYF; DNA: TGTGCCAGCAGTGGCCCGATGGCGCAGTACTTC
J: TRBJ2-3; D: NA; V: TRBV7-6; size: NA; CDR3: CASSGVGDGLTDTQYF; DNA: TGTGCCAGCAGCGGGGTGGGGGACGGACTCACAGATACGCAGTATTTT
J: TRBJ2-7; D: NA; V: TRBV7-8; size: few; CDR3: CASSRGGTVFYEQYF; DNA: TGTGCCAGCAGCAGAGGGGGGACGGTCTTCTACGAGCAGTACTTC
J: TRBJ2-4; D: TRBD2; V: TRBV12-3/TRBV12-4; size: many; CDR3: CASSFRGGLAKNIQYF; DNA: TGTGCCAGCAGTTTTCGGGGGGGCTTAGCCAAAAACATTCAGTACTTC
J: TRBJ2-1; D: TRBD2; V: TRBV20-1; size: NA; CDR3: CSASGLAGGGRDEQFF; DNA: TGCAGTGCTAGTGGACTAGCGGGAGGAGGTAGGGATGAGCAGTTCTTC
J: TRBJ2-1; D: TRBD2; V: TRBV27; size: NA; CDR3: CASSLHRTSGSYEQFF; DNA: TGTGCCAGCAGTTTACACAGGACTAGCGGGAGCTATGAGCAGTTCTTC
J: TRBJ2-7; D: TRBD1; V: TRBV5-6; size: many; CDR3: CASSVTGTPYEQYF; DNA: TGTGCCAGCAGCGTGACAGGGACCCCCTACGAGCAGTACTTC
J: TRBJ2-1; D: NA; V: TRBV29-1; size: NA; CDR3: CSALGLRGHEQFF; DNA: TGCAGCGCCCTGGGACTCCGGGGGCATGAGCAGTTCTTC
J: TRBJ2-3; D: TRBD2; V: TRBV7-2; size: few; CDR3: CASSTGLAGVDTQYF; DNA: TGTGCCAGCAGCACTGGACTAGCGGGAGTGGATACGCAGTATTTT
J: TRBJ2-5; D: TRBD2; V: TRBV12-3/TRBV12-4; size: NA; CDR3: CASSPGGLQTQYF; DNA: TGTGCCAGCAGTCCGGGGGGTTTGCAGACCCAGTACTTC
J: TRBJ1-6; D: NA; V: TRBV12-3/TRBV12-4; size: many; CDR3: CASTRQDYNSPLHF; DNA: TGTGCCAGCACCCGACAAGATTATAATTCACCCCTCCACTTT
J: TRBJ2-3; D: NA; V: TRBV27; size: NA; CDR3: CASNPARGPGGTDTQYF; DNA: TGTGCCAGCAACCCGGCTAGGGGCCCGGGTGGGACAGATACGCAGTATTTT
J: TRBJ2-7; D: NA; V: TRBV10-3; size: few; CDR3: CAISGAGKSYEQYF; DNA: TGTGCCATCAGTGGGGCAGGGAAGTCCTACGAGCAGTACTTC
J: TRBJ2-1; D: NA; V: TRBV5-1; size: NA; CDR3: CASSFSRIARTYNEQFF; DNA: TGCGCCAGCAGCTTCTCTCGGATAGCGCGTACCTACAATGAGCAGTTCTTC
J: TRBJ1-5; D: NA; V: TRBV4-3; size: few; CDR3: CASSLRQSDQPQHF; DNA: TGCGCCAGCAGCCTAAGACAGTCCGATCAGCCCCAGCATTTT
J: TRBJ1-5; D: TRBD1; V: TRBV12-3/TRBV12-4; size: many; CDR3: CASSLGGGHQPQHF; DNA: TGTGCCAGCAGTTTAGGAGGGGGCCATCAGCCCCAGCATTTT
J: TRBJ2-7; D: NA; V: TRBV29-1; size: few; CDR3: CSVDWGSYEQYF; DNA: TGCAGCGTTGATTGGGGGAGCTACGAGCAGTACTTC
J: TRBJ2-1; D: NA; V: TRBV12-3/TRBV12-4; size: NA; CDR3: CASSGARVDGEQFF; DNA: TGTGCCAGCAGCGGGGCGCGGGTTGACGGTGAGCAGTTCTTC
J: TRBJ2-1; D: NA; V: TRBV19; size: many; CDR3: CASSQTRRDEQFF; DNA: TGTGCCAGTAGTCAGACTAGAAGGGATGAGCAGTTCTTC
J: TRBJ2-3; D: NA; V: TRBV12-3/TRBV12-4; size: many; CDR3: CASSEDLTDTQYF; DNA: TGTGCCAGCAGTGAAGACCTCACAGATACGCAGTATTTT
J: TRBJ2-7; D: TRBD1; V: TRBV5-5; size: few; CDR3: CASSLPPTGLDEQYF; DNA: TGTGCCAGCAGCTTGCCGCCGACAGGGCTTGACGAGCAGTACTTC
J: TRBJ2-3; D: NA; V: TRBV29-1; size: many; CDR3: CSVLDGADTQYF; DNA: TGCAGCGTTTTGGACGGAGCAGATACGCAGTATTTT
J: TRBJ1-1; D: NA; V: TRBV5-1; size: many; CDR3: CASSLGVANTEAFF; DNA: TGCGCCAGCAGCTTAGGGGTCGCGAACACTGAAGCTTTCTTT
J: TRBJ2-1; D: NA; V: TRBV5-6; size: few; CDR3: CASSLGLRGTGPYNEQFF; DNA: TGTGCCAGCAGCTTGGGGCTCAGGGGAACGGGACCCTACAATGAGCAGTTCTTC